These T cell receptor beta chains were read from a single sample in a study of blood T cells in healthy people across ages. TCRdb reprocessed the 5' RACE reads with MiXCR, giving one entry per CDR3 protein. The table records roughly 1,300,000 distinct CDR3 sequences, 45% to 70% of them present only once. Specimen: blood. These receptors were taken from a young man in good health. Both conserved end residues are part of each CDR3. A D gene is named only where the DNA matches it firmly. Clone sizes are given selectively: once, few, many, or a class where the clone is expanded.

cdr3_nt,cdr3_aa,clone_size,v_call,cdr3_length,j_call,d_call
TGTGCCAGCAGTCCACTATCTCGGGAGACCCAGTACTTC,CASSPLSRETQYF,.,TRBV5-6,13,TRBJ2-5,.
TGTGCCAGCATGGGGAGCTTGGGGATTTACGAGCAGTACTTC,CASMGSLGIYEQYF,once,TRBV6-1,14,TRBJ2-7,.
TGCGCCAGCAGCCAAGAAAGAAGCCTCGGGGCCAACGTCCTGACTTTC,CASSQERSLGANVLTF,.,TRBV4-1,16,TRBJ2-6,.
TGCGCCAGCGCCGGCCAGCAGGGTTCACCCCTCCACTTT,CASAGQQGSPLHF,.,TRBV10-1,13,TRBJ1-6,.
TGTGCCAGCAGCTTCTTAGAGGGGGGCAATGAGCAGTTCTTC,CASSFLEGGNEQFF,.,TRBV7-2,14,TRBJ2-1,.
TGTGCCAGCAGGTTTAGCGGGAGGGTTTACAATGAGCAGTTCTTC,CASRFSGRVYNEQFF,.,TRBV28,15,TRBJ2-1,TRBD2
TGCAGCGTTAGTGAGGCAGGGGGCATGAACTATGGCTACACCTTC,CSVSEAGGMNYGYTF,.,TRBV29-1,15,TRBJ1-2,TRBD1
TGTGCCAGCAGTTTATCGACCGGCTATATCCCAGAGCAGTACTTC,CASSLSTGYIPEQYF,few,TRBV27,15,TRBJ2-7,.
TGTGCCATCAGTGGGGGGACTAGCGGGGAGATAATGACCGACTACAATGAGCAGTTCTTC,CAISGGTSGEIMTDYNEQFF,few,TRBV10-3,20,TRBJ2-1,TRBD2
TGTGCCATCAGTGACGGAAGCTCTGGAAACACCATATATTTT,CAISDGSSGNTIYF,.,TRBV10-3,14,TRBJ1-3,.
TGCGCCAGTAGCCAAGATTGGGCAAGCCGAGGCTACACCTTC,CASSQDWASRGYTF,.,TRBV4-3,14,TRBJ1-2,.
TGCGCCAGCAGCTTGGAGCGGTTTGGGGAGACCCAGTACTTC,CASSLERFGETQYF,.,TRBV5-1,14,TRBJ2-5,.
TGCAGTGCTAGAGAGGCAGTGATGGGTGAGACCCAGTACTTC,CSAREAVMGETQYF,.,TRBV20-1,14,TRBJ2-5,.
TGTGCCAGCAGCGTACACCCTTTTACCATCTATGGCTACACCTTC,CASSVHPFTIYGYTF,.,TRBV14,15,TRBJ1-2,.
TGTGCCAGCAGTGGGAAAGGCTCCTACGAGCAGTACTTC,CASSGKGSYEQYF,.,TRBV27,13,TRBJ2-7,.
TGCGCCAGCAGCCAAGATGGGACAGGGAGCTACGAGCAGTACTTC,CASSQDGTGSYEQYF,few,TRBV4-1,15,TRBJ2-7,TRBD1
TGCAGTGCTCAGAAAGAGAACACTGAAGCTTTCTTT,CSAQKENTEAFF,.,TRBV20-1,12,TRBJ1-1,.
TGTGCCAGCAGTTTATACCTTTCTGAGACAGCGTCCTACGAGCAGTACTTC,CASSLYLSETASYEQYF,few,TRBV12-3/TRBV12-4,17,TRBJ2-7,.
TGCGCCAGCAGCCTTGACTCCGGGACAGGGGTAGAGCAGTACTTC,CASSLDSGTGVEQYF,few,TRBV4-1,15,TRBJ2-5,TRBD1
TGTGCCAGCAGTCCCGCTTTCGGGACCACACACGGGGAGACCCAGTACTTC,CASSPAFGTTHGETQYF,few,TRBV4-2,17,TRBJ2-5,.
TGCGCCAGCAGCGGTTGGGGGCCTCGCCCTACTAGCACAGATACGCAGTATTTT,CASSGWGPRPTSTDTQYF,.,TRBV5-1,18,TRBJ2-3,.
TGTGCTAGCAGCTTAGGGGGTTTTAACGGCGAGCAGTTCTTC,CASSLGGFNGEQFF,once,TRBV7-7,14,TRBJ2-1,.
TGTGCCAGCAGTGAGGAAGCGGGTGCCTCCTACGAGCAGTACTTC,CASSEEAGASYEQYF,few,TRBV6-1,15,TRBJ2-7,.
TGTGCCAGCAGCCCGACAGGGGACGGCACAGATACGCAGTATTTT,CASSPTGDGTDTQYF,.,TRBV3-1,15,TRBJ2-3,TRBD1
TGTGCCATCAGTGAGTCGAGATCACCCCTCCACTTT,CAISESRSPLHF,few,TRBV10-3,12,TRBJ1-6,.
TGTGCCAGCATAAGTAGGGATGAGCAGTACTTC,CASISRDEQYF,.,TRBV2,11,TRBJ2-7,.
TGTGCCAGCAGTTCCGTCAGGGGGCGAGATGGCTACACCTTC,CASSSVRGRDGYTF,.,TRBV12-3/TRBV12-4,14,TRBJ1-2,TRBD1
TGTGCCAGCAGCTCGACTGCGCCTGGGACGGGGGCTTTCTTT,CASSSTAPGTGAFF,.,TRBV11-2,14,TRBJ1-1,.
TGTGCCAGCAGCTCGTACAGGGAAACCCAAGAGACCCAGTACTTC,CASSSYRETQETQYF,few,TRBV7-9,15,TRBJ2-5,.
TGTGCCAGCAGCCGAGTAGCAGATACGCAGTATTTT,CASSRVADTQYF,.,TRBV7-2,12,TRBJ2-3,.
TGTGCCACCAGTGATATAGCGGGAGACTACAAGGAGCAGTTCTTC,CATSDIAGDYKEQFF,once,TRBV24-1,15,TRBJ2-1,TRBD2
TGTGCCAGCGGCCCCCTAGCGGGAGTCTCAGAGACCCAGTACTTC,CASGPLAGVSETQYF,.,TRBV2,15,TRBJ2-5,TRBD2
TGTGCCAGCAGCCTCCTCGACAGGGATGGCTACACCTTC,CASSLLDRDGYTF,.,TRBV3-1,13,TRBJ1-2,TRBD1
TGCGCCAGCCGGGACAGCCACAATGAGCAGTTCTTC,CASRDSHNEQFF,.,TRBV4-3,12,TRBJ2-1,TRBD1
TGCAGCGGGGGGGGTAGCGCCTACTCCTACGAGCAGTACTTC,CSGGGSAYSYEQYF,few,TRBV29-1,14,TRBJ2-7,TRBD2
TGTGCCATCGAAGAGACAGGGGGATACGAGCAGTACTTC,CAIEETGGYEQYF,.,TRBV2,13,TRBJ2-7,TRBD1
TGTGCCAGCAGTTTTAACCCCCCCACAGATTACGAGCAGTACTTC,CASSFNPPTDYEQYF,few,TRBV12-3/TRBV12-4,15,TRBJ2-7,.
TGTGCCAGCAGCTTGGGGGTGGACTATGGCTACACCTTC,CASSLGVDYGYTF,.,TRBV7-9,13,TRBJ1-2,.
TGTGCCAGCACTTGGACAGGGGAGAATGAAAAACTGTTTTTT,CASTWTGENEKLFF,.,TRBV6-5,14,TRBJ1-4,TRBD1
TGTGCCAGCAGGGGTTACTCAACAGGTTACCCTACAACAACAACGGATGAGCAGTTCTTC,CASRGYSTGYPTTTTDEQFF,.,TRBV3-1,20,TRBJ2-1,.
TGCGCCAGCAGCGTGGGACAGGGGATCTACAATGAGCAGTTCTTC,CASSVGQGIYNEQFF,.,TRBV4-1,15,TRBJ2-1,TRBD1
TGTGCCAGCAGCTACCAACGATCCGGGACTTCTTACCAAGAGACCCAGTACTTC,CASSYQRSGTSYQETQYF,few,TRBV7-9,18,TRBJ2-5,.
TGTGCCAGCAGTCCTCACGGTATGAGGGGAGATACTGAAGCTTTCTTT,CASSPHGMRGDTEAFF,.,TRBV28,16,TRBJ1-1,.
TGTGCCAGCAGTTTCCCCCGGGACAGCATTTATAGCAATAAGCCCCAGCATTTT,CASSFPRDSIYSNKPQHF,.,TRBV28,18,TRBJ1-5,TRBD1
TGCAGTGCACGAAGCGACAGGGGAGTGTGGACAGATACGCAGTATTTT,CSARSDRGVWTDTQYF,few,TRBV20-1,16,TRBJ2-3,TRBD1
TGCAGCGTTGGCCGTTACCCCGACACGGATAACACTGAAGCTTTCTTT,CSVGRYPDTDNTEAFF,.,TRBV29-1,16,TRBJ1-1,.
TGTGCCAGCAGTGGAGCTGAGGGGGGGTCCTCAGATACGCAGTATTTT,CASSGAEGGSSDTQYF,.,TRBV2,16,TRBJ2-3,.
TGTGCCAGCAGTGATGGTCTAGTGACGTTCTTC,CASSDGLVTFF,few,TRBV25-1,11,TRBJ2-1,.